These T cell receptor beta chains were read from a single sample in a study of OX40 agonist ivuxolimab in advanced cancers. Sequencing was performed with immunoSEQ multiplex PCR; in TCRdb, only in-frame clones are kept and a portion is missing. The table includes 65,000 to 80,000 clones, roughly 90% detected once. Here the sequenced sample was CD4+ or CD8+ T cells sorted from blood, taken in a trial of the OX40 agonist ivuxolimab. These receptors all come from an adult with an advanced solid tumor such as melanoma, head and neck, liver or kidney cancer. Each CDR3 is given with its conserved first and last residue. The D gene is left open where the match is weak. Where a row states a size, it is once, few, many or the class of an expanded clone; other rows omit it.

v_gene	abundance	j_gene	d_gene	CDR3aa	CDR3nt
TRBV7-2	.	TRBJ1-2	.	CASTEGGKRGYTF	TGTGCCAGCACCGAAGGGGGTAAGCGTGGCTACACCTTC
TRBV11-3	.	TRBJ2-7	TRBD2	CASSPGGIGEQYF	TGTGCCAGCAGCCCGGGAGGAATCGGCGAGCAGTACTTC
TRBV5-4	.	TRBJ2-1	.	CASSLVGEAGKDEQFF	TGTGCCAGCAGCTTGGTGGGGGAGGCCGGGAAGGATGAGCAGTTCTTC
TRBV6-1	.	TRBJ2-3	.	CASSGVGDLTDTQYF	TGTGCCAGCAGTGGGGTAGGGGACCTCACAGATACGCAGTATTTT
TRBV18	.	TRBJ2-2	.	CASSPPGVTGELFF	TGTGCCAGCTCACCACCCGGGGTCACCGGGGAGCTGTTTTTT
TRBV7-3	.	TRBJ1-1	.	CASSSRIEAYARLPSTEAFF	TGTGCCAGCAGTTCTAGGATAGAGGCCTACGCTCGGCTACCATCAACTGAAGCTTTCTTT
TRBV5-6	.	TRBJ2-7	TRBD1	CASTGGNEQYF	TGTGCCAGCACAGGGGGCAACGAGCAGTACTTC
TRBV30	.	TRBJ1-5	.	CALGRTGVESQPQHF	TGTGCCTTGGGGAGGACTGGGGTAGAGAGTCAGCCCCAGCATTTT
TRBV5-1	once	TRBJ2-7	.	CASSLNLGEYEQYF	TGCGCCAGCAGCTTGAACCTGGGGGAATACGAGCAGTACTTC
TRBV11-2	.	TRBJ2-2	.	CASSFTGDPGSSGELFF	TGTGCCAGCAGCTTTACGGGGGATCCGGGGAGCTCCGGGGAGCTGTTTTTT
TRBV10-3	.	TRBJ1-5	.	CASSFGQGSPGAQHF	TGTGCCAGCAGTTTCGGACAAGGGAGCCCGGGGGCCCAGCATTTT
TRBV30	.	TRBJ2-3	.	CAWRTRGYTRDTQYF	TGTGCCTGGAGGACAAGAGGGTACACACGAGATACGCAGTATTTT
TRBV19	.	TRBJ1-3	TRBD1	CASSIGTGKYTIYF	TGTGCCAGTAGTATAGGGACAGGGAAATACACCATATATTTT
TRBV27	.	TRBJ2-2	TRBD1	CASSLQGAVRNGELFF	TGTGCCAGCAGCCTCCAGGGGGCGGTTCGAAACGGGGAGCTGTTTTTT
TRBV9	.	TRBJ2-2	TRBD2	CASSVVGSGYGELFF	TGTGCCAGCAGCGTAGTAGGTAGCGGGTACGGGGAGCTGTTTTTT
TRBV11-2	.	TRBJ2-1	.	CASSFYGSGDYNEQFF	TGTGCCAGCAGCTTTTATGGGAGCGGAGACTACAATGAGCAGTTCTTC
TRBV9	.	TRBJ2-2	.	CASSVVTAGELFF	TGTGCCAGCAGCGTAGTAACAGCCGGGGAGCTGTTTTTT
TRBV7-2	.	TRBJ2-1	TRBD2	CASSSEPGTREFF	TGTGCCAGCAGCTCAGAGCCCGGGACTAGGGAGTTCTTC
TRBV5-6	.	TRBJ1-4	.	CASSSPREMEKLFF	TGTGCCAGCAGCTCCCCCCGGGAGATGGAAAAACTGTTTTTT
TRBV7-8	.	TRBJ1-4	TRBD1	CASSLRDRVNGEKLFF	TGTGCCAGCAGCCTACGGGACAGGGTCAACGGTGAAAAACTGTTTTTT
TRBV28	.	TRBJ1-2	TRBD1	CASSLQSKQGAQNGYTF	TGTGCCAGCAGTCTTCAATCGAAACAGGGGGCGCAAAATGGCTACACCTTC
TRBV5-4	.	TRBJ2-5	.	CASSLKGVKETQYF	TGTGCCAGCAGCTTGAAAGGGGTGAAAGAGACCCAGTACTTC
TRBV15	once	TRBJ2-5	.	CATSRDIGQETQYF	TGTGCCACCAGCAGAGATATCGGGCAAGAGACCCAGTACTTC
TRBV4-3	.	TRBJ2-3	.	CASSQDFDTQYF	TGCGCCAGCAGCCAAGATTTTGATACGCAGTATTTT
TRBV2	.	TRBJ2-7	TRBD1	CASSKVGTGGAEQYF	TGTGCCAGCAGTAAGGTGGGGACAGGGGGCGCCGAGCAGTACTTC
TRBV7-2	once	TRBJ2-2	.	CASSLSQTHTGELFF	TGTGCCAGCAGCTTAAGTCAGACCCACACCGGGGAGCTGTTTTTT
TRBV11-1	.	TRBJ1-2	.	CASSQNTNYGYTF	TGTGCCAGCAGCCAAAACACCAACTATGGCTACACCTTC
TRBV7-8	.	TRBJ2-3	.	CASSLAPLGGDTQYF	TGTGCCAGCAGCTTAGCGCCTCTAGGGGGAGATACGCAGTATTTT
TRBV2	.	TRBJ2-2	.	CASSDGGTNTGELFF	TGTGCCAGCAGTGATGGGGGAACGAACACCGGGGAGCTGTTTTTT
TRBV30	.	TRBJ2-7	.	CAWKQGGFGEQYF	TGTGCCTGGAAACAGGGGGGGTTTGGAGAGCAGTACTTC
TRBV19	.	TRBJ1-4	.	CASSLIPGPEGEKLFF	TGTGCCAGTAGTCTGATACCGGGCCCGGAGGGTGAAAAACTGTTTTTT
TRBV7-3	.	TRBJ2-5	.	CASSQGTAPYEETQYF	TGTGCCAGCAGCCAAGGGACGGCACCTTATGAAGAGACCCAGTACTTC
TRBV6-8	.	TRBJ2-5	.	CASSSADWLETQYF	TGTGCCAGCAGTTCCGCTGACTGGTTGGAGACCCAGTACTTC
TRBV27	.	TRBJ2-7	.	CASSLSWQGLSYEQYF	TGTGCCAGCAGTTTATCCTGGCAGGGGTTGTCCTACGAGCAGTACTTC
TRBV18	.	TRBJ1-4	.	CASSSSTGGNEKLFF	TGTGCCAGCTCATCCTCGACAGGAGGTAATGAAAAACTGTTTTTT
TRBV6-5	once	TRBJ2-5	.	CASSWGGASGETQYF	TGTGCCAGCAGCTGGGGGGGGGCTTCTGGGGAGACCCAGTACTTC
TRBV7-6	.	TRBJ1-2	.	CASSPNSGGGYGYTF	TGTGCCAGCAGCCCTAATAGCGGGGGGGGCTATGGCTACACCTTC
TRBV10-3	.	TRBJ1-5	.	CAISKTGSNQPQHF	TGTGCCATCAGTAAGACAGGTTCCAATCAGCCCCAGCATTTT
TRBV28	once	TRBJ1-3	.	CASSLPGNTIYF	TGTGCCAGCAGTTTACCTGGAAACACCATATATTTT
TRBV5-5	few	TRBJ2-3	.	CASSLEQGGTDTQYF	TGTGCCAGCAGCCTAGAACAGGGAGGCACAGATACGCAGTATTTT
TRBV2	.	TRBJ2-1	TRBD2	CASRYSGTYGNEQFF	TGTGCCAGCAGGTATAGCGGGACCTACGGCAATGAGCAGTTCTTC
TRBV29-1	.	TRBJ2-1	TRBD1	CSVGRGNSYNEQFF	TGCAGCGTAGGCAGGGGGAATTCCTACAATGAGCAGTTCTTC
TRBV15	.	TRBJ2-1	TRBD2	CATSRDRLAAYNEQFF	TGTGCCACCAGCAGAGATCGACTAGCGGCCTACAATGAGCAGTTCTTC
TRBV7-2	once	TRBJ2-1	TRBD2	CASSPTSGAYNEQFF	TGTGCCAGCAGCCCGACTAGCGGGGCTTACAATGAGCAGTTCTTC
TRBV7-3	.	TRBJ2-3	TRBD2	CASSRRTSGSTDTQYF	TGTGCCAGCAGCCGTAGGACTAGCGGAAGCACAGATACGCAGTATTTT
TRBV28	.	TRBJ2-2	.	CASGRFANTGELFF	TGTGCCAGTGGTCGGTTTGCGAACACCGGGGAGCTGTTTTTT
TRBV19	.	TRBJ2-7	TRBD2	CASSIDRGRASEQYF	TGTGCCAGTAGTATCGACCGGGGGAGGGCCTCCGAGCAGTACTTC
TRBV29-1	.	TRBJ1-1	TRBD1	CSVQGAGINTEAFF	TGCAGCGTCCAGGGGGCGGGAATCAACACTGAAGCTTTCTTT